A selection of T cell receptor beta chains follows, all from one sample in a study of cytomegalovirus exposure and HLA in healthy donors. Sequenced by immunoSEQ multiplex PCR; TCRdb stores in-frame clones only, minus some. The sample contains about 73,000 clones, roughly 95% of which appear only once. The sample taken for sequencing was PBMCs. Receptors were obtained from a man aged 18 to 35 in good health and CMV-seronegative. CDR3s include the opening cysteine and the closing phenylalanine or tryptophan. Each record gives: V gene, J gene, D gene, clone size, CDR3 DNA, CDR3 protein. A D gene is named only where the DNA matches it firmly. Part of the rows lack a size; the others show once, few, many or a class for expanded clones.

TRBV5-1	TRBJ1-1	NA	NA	TGCGCCAGCAGCTTGGGGGGGCCTGAAGCTTTCTTT	CASSLGGPEAFF
TRBV5-1	TRBJ2-3	TRBD2	NA	TGCGCCAGCAGCTTGTTAACGGGGGGGCGGTTTTGGAACACAGATACGCAGTATTTT	CASSLLTGGRFWNTDTQYF
TRBV7-6	TRBJ1-2	TRBD1	NA	TGTGCCAGCAGCTCCCGACAGGGCCTTGAAGGCTACACCTTC	CASSSRQGLEGYTF
TRBV10-1	TRBJ1-2	TRBD1	NA	TGCGCCAGCAGTCGGGACAGAGGCTATGGCTACACCTTC	CASSRDRGYGYTF
TRBV7-9	TRBJ1-5	NA	NA	TGTGCCAGCACGGGGGGGGCAAATCAGCCCCAGCATTTT	CASTGGANQPQHF
TRBV19	TRBJ1-3	TRBD1	NA	TGTGCCAGTAGTATTCGACAACCGGGACAGGGTTTGAAGGGCACCATATATTTT	CASSIRQPGQGLKGTIYF
TRBV9	TRBJ2-2	NA	few	TGTGCCAGCAGCGTAGGGGACTTCGCGAACACCGGGGAGCTGTTTTTT	CASSVGDFANTGELFF
TRBV7-8	TRBJ1-1	NA	NA	TGTGCCAGCAGCTTAGGAGTCAAGAACACTGAAGCTTTCTTT	CASSLGVKNTEAFF
TRBV30	TRBJ2-5	TRBD1	NA	TGTGCCTGGAGTACGGACAGGGTCGGGAGAAAACAAGAGACCCAGTACTTC	CAWSTDRVGRKQETQYF
TRBV6-1	TRBJ2-1	TRBD2	once	TGTGCCAGCAGTTATACTAGCGGGGGGAATGAGCAGTTCTTC	CASSYTSGGNEQFF
TRBV7-9	TRBJ2-7	TRBD1	NA	TGTGCCAGCAGCTTAGGAACGGGACAGGCCTACGAGCAGTACTTC	CASSLGTGQAYEQYF
TRBV7-8	TRBJ2-3	TRBD1	NA	TGTGCCAGCAGCTCAATACGATCCGGGACAGGCATCACAGATACGCAGTATTTT	CASSSIRSGTGITDTQYF
TRBV19	TRBJ1-2	NA	NA	TGTGCCAGTAGGCCGTCCTACGGACGGGATTATGATGGCTACACCTTC	CASRPSYGRDYDGYTF
TRBV28	TRBJ2-7	NA	NA	TGTGCCAGCAGTTTCGCCTCCCTTGACAGGTACAACTACGAGCAGTACTTC	CASSFASLDRYNYEQYF
TRBV7-9	TRBJ1-1	NA	NA	TGTGCCAGCAGCTTAGCGCAGGGAGGGAACACTGAAGCTTTCTTT	CASSLAQGGNTEAFF
TRBV10-3	TRBJ2-3	NA	NA	TGTGCCATCGGTCCGCAGGGATCAACAGATACGCAGTATTTT	CAIGPQGSTDTQYF
TRBV7-3	TRBJ2-2	TRBD1	NA	TGTGCCAGCAGGACAGGGTACACCGGGGAGCTGTTTTTT	CASRTGYTGELFF
TRBV5-1	TRBJ1-3	NA	NA	TGCGCCAGCAGCTTGGCAGGGACTGGAAACACCATATATTTT	CASSLAGTGNTIYF
TRBV6-6	TRBJ2-1	NA	NA	TGTGCCAGCAGTTACAGGAGTTTCTACAATGAGCAGTTCTTC	CASSYRSFYNEQFF
TRBV18	TRBJ2-7	TRBD2	NA	TGTGCCAGCTCGGGGGGGGGCGAGCAGTACTTC	CASSGGGEQYF
TRBV27	TRBJ1-1	TRBD1	NA	TGTGCCAGCAGCCAACAGGGGGCGTTAAGTTCGGCTTTCTTT	CASSQQGALSSAFF
TRBV27	TRBJ2-1	TRBD2	NA	TGTGCCAGCAGGCGCGGGGGGGGCCAATACAATGAGCAGTTCTTC	CASRRGGGQYNEQFF
TRBV11-2	TRBJ2-1	TRBD2	NA	TGTGCCAGCAGCTTAGATATGTTAGCGGGGGCCGTTTACAATGAGCAGTTCTTC	CASSLDMLAGAVYNEQFF
TRBV6-1	TRBJ2-7	NA	NA	TGTGCCAGCAGACCCCAGGGCTACGAGCAGTACTTC	CASRPQGYEQYF
TRBV7-9	TRBJ2-3	NA	NA	TGTGCCAGCAGCTCCCAGGGGTCGCTAACTACAGATACGCAGTATTTT	CASSSQGSLTTDTQYF
TRBV30	TRBJ1-5	TRBD1	NA	TGTGCCTGGAGTGTAGGGGGCTGGGGCAATCAGCCCCAGCATTTT	CAWSVGGWGNQPQHF
TRBV27	TRBJ2-1	TRBD2	NA	TGTGCCAGCAGGGTGGGGGGGTACAATGAGCAGTTCTTC	CASRVGGYNEQFF
TRBV7-9	TRBJ2-7	NA	NA	TGTGCCAGCAGCCAAGACAGGACCCAAGCAGGCTACGAGCAGTACTTC	CASSQDRTQAGYEQYF
TRBV6-5	TRBJ2-1	NA	NA	TGTGCCAGCAGTTCCCGGGAGCCTCCGGCCTACAATGAGCAGTTCTTC	CASSSREPPAYNEQFF
TRBV7-9	TRBJ2-1	TRBD1	once	TGTGCCAGCAGCTGGGGACAGATAATAACCTACAATGAGCAGTTCTTC	CASSWGQIITYNEQFF
TRBV15	TRBJ1-3	NA	NA	TGTGCCACCAGCTCGGGTACCGGTGGAAACACCATATATTTT	CATSSGTGGNTIYF
TRBV13	TRBJ1-2	TRBD1	NA	TGTGCCAGCAGCTCATGGTCCGAGCGGGACAGGGGAGGTGGCTACACCTTC	CASSSWSERDRGGGYTF
TRBV7-6	TRBJ1-2	TRBD1	NA	TGTGCCAGCAGCAACCGTCGACAGGGGGTACGGGAAGGCTACACCTTC	CASSNRRQGVREGYTF
TRBV28	TRBJ1-1	NA	NA	TGTGCCAGCACTACCTGGGGACACTTCAATAACACTGAAGCTTTCTTT	CASTTWGHFNNTEAFF
TRBV11-2	TRBJ1-3	NA	once	TGTGCCAGCAGCTTAGGGAGTTCTGGAAACACCATATATTTT	CASSLGSSGNTIYF
TRBV15	TRBJ2-7	NA	NA	TGTGCCACCAGCAGGGCGCGGGCCTTGGCCCACGAGCAGTACTTC	CATSRARALAHEQYF
TRBV10-1	TRBJ2-6	NA	NA	TGCGCCAGCAGTGAGTCGAGGTCGTCCGGGGCCAACGTCCTGACTTTC	CASSESRSSGANVLTF
TRBV9	TRBJ2-7	TRBD1	NA	TGTGCCAGCAGTGTGGGGGACAGCTACGAGCAGTACTTC	CASSVGDSYEQYF
TRBV9	TRBJ1-5	TRBD1	NA	TGTGCCAGCAGCCTAAGACAGGGGAGTTATTCCCATCAGCCCCAGCATTTT	CASSLRQGSYSHQPQHF
TRBV11-3	TRBJ1-1	NA	NA	TGTGCCAGCAGCCTTGACGCGGGGCAGAACACTGAAGCTTTCTTT	CASSLDAGQNTEAFF
TRBV28	TRBJ2-7	TRBD1	NA	TGTGCCAGCAGGGGGACAGGGGACACCTACGAGCAGTACTTC	CASRGTGDTYEQYF
TRBV30	TRBJ2-1	NA	NA	TGTGCCTGGAGTGTACTCCGACAGGCAGAGCAGTTCTTC	CAWSVLRQAEQFF
TRBV4-3	TRBJ2-2	TRBD1	NA	TGCGCCAGCAGCCAGCAACAGGGGTCGGCCGGGGAGCTGTTTTTT	CASSQQQGSAGELFF
TRBV5-4	TRBJ1-2	NA	once	TGTGCCAGCAGCCTGGACAGTTATGGCTACACCTTC	CASSLDSYGYTF
TRBV7-9	TRBJ1-2	NA	NA	TGTGCCAGCAGCTTAAGTCCGCCCTTAGTCTACTATGGCTACACCTTC	CASSLSPPLVYYGYTF
TRBV19	TRBJ1-2	NA	NA	TGTGCCAGTAGTAAAGACGTTAACTATGGCTACACCTTC	CASSKDVNYGYTF
TRBV5-8	TRBJ2-7	TRBD2	NA	TGTGCCAGCAGCTTCGGACTAGCGGGCCCCTACGAGCAGTACTTC	CASSFGLAGPYEQYF
TRBV9	TRBJ2-1	TRBD2	NA	TGTGCCAGCAGCGCCCTCGGGGGGGCCAGCCCCAATGAGCAGTTCTTC	CASSALGGASPNEQFF
TRBV28	TRBJ2-1	NA	once	TGTGCCAGCAGTTTGGGAGGTTCGGGGGGCCCTGACAATGAGCAGTTCTTC	CASSLGGSGGPDNEQFF
TRBV7-6	TRBJ2-5	NA	NA	TGTGCCAGCAGCTTAGGCAGGGGTCAAGAGACCCAGTACTTC	CASSLGRGQETQYF
TRBV7-9	TRBJ1-2	NA	NA	TGTGCCAGCACCCAAGACAGACCCGGGCCGCACTATGGCTACACCTTC	CASTQDRPGPHYGYTF
TRBV6-5	TRBJ1-4	NA	NA	TGTGCCAGCAGCCTAGTTGCAACTAATGAAAAACTGTTTTTT	CASSLVATNEKLFF
TRBV4-2	TRBJ1-4	TRBD1	NA	TGTGCCAGCAGCTTGGGACAGGATCCCCTTAATGAAAAACTGTTTTTT	CASSLGQDPLNEKLFF
TRBV30	TRBJ2-1	NA	NA	TGTGCCTGGAGTGTACTAGGCTTGAGTGAGCAGTTCTTC	CAWSVLGLSEQFF
TRBV7-9	TRBJ1-2	NA	NA	TGTGCCAGCAGGTTGGAGGGGATCTATGGCTACACCTTC	CASRLEGIYGYTF
TRBV29-1	TRBJ1-1	NA	NA	TGCAGCGTCCCCCTGGAGGGTCTGAACACTGAAGCTTTCTTT	CSVPLEGLNTEAFF